A single sample is the source of the 21 T cell receptor beta chains below, sequenced in a study of CD8+ T cells in alopecia areata. Sequencing used cDNA as its template, made by extracting RNA and reverse transcribing it. The protocol was immunoSEQ multiplex PCR, while the TCRdb copy is restricted to in-frame clones and leaves out a portion. The sample carries about 190,000 clones, 45% to 65% recorded once. The treatment was: oral pan-JAK inhibitor, 5-10 mg twice daily. The input for sequencing was CD4+ T cells sorted from blood, taken at week 4, from a patient treated with tofacitinib. The source of these receptors is a human donor with alopecia areata.

J is TRBJ2-1 and V is TRBV7-8; D unclear. The CDR3 consists of 12 residues. With 2 bases removed from V and 8 bases from J, the gap between germline ends came to 7 bases. Germline V CDR1 and CDR2: SGHVS, FQNEAQ. The CDR3 is CASSLQADEQFF. The DNA of the CDR3 is TGTGCCAGCAGCTTACAAGCTGATGAGCAGTTCTTC.

The chain uses TRBV30 and TRBJ2-1; TRBD1 matches 9 bases. J was trimmed by 4 bases and V by 4 bases; bases with no gene match: 14. This CDR3 is 17 amino acids long. CDR1 and CDR2 from the germline V gene are GTSNPN and SVGIG (reference sequence). The CDR3 sequence: CAWTRPRTGAQYNEQFF. CDR3 nucleotides: TGTGCCTGGACCCGGCCCAGGACAGGGGCCCAGTACAATGAGCAGTTCTTC.

Only a few counts were recorded for this clone. This chain connects TRBV6-1 to TRBJ2-7; TRBD1 agrees at 10 bases. V lost 4 bases, J lost 2 bases, and 2 bases stayed unmatched. CDR1 and CDR2 from the germline V gene are MNHNS and SASEGT. The CDR3 has 14 residues. The CDR3 region is CASSGDRGTYEQYF. DNA for the CDR3: TGTGCCAGCAGTGGGGACAGGGGAACCTACGAGCAGTACTTC.

This sequence joins TRBV14 and TRBJ1-2; no clear D. The CDR3 covers 13 residues. The ends were cut back, 2 bases at V and 8 bases at J, with 12 bases in the middle. Germline values: CDR1 SGHDN, CDR2 FVKESK. CDR3 sequence: CASSQSRARGYTF. DNA for the CDR3: TGTGCCAGCAGCCAATCCCGGGCCCGGGGCTACACCTTC.

The chain carries TRBV5-4 and TRBJ2-7; D is possibly TRBD2 (6 bases). The germline CDR1 and CDR2 sequences are SGHNT and YYREEE (reference sequence). The V end was cut by 4 bases, the J end by 2 bases, with 13 bases between. CDR3 length equals 14 residues. DNA of the CDR3: TGTGCCAGCAGCGTGCCAGGGAGGACCTACGAGCAGTACTTC. Translated, it gives CASSVPGRTYEQYF.

The sample holds a few counts of this clone. Here the CDR3 DNA reads TGCAGCGTCCGACTAGCGGCAATAGAGACCCAGTACTTC. This translates into CSVRLAAIETQYF. The rearrangement links TRBV29-1 to TRBJ2-5, with 9 bases that match TRBD2. Trimming cost V 6 bases and J 4 bases; bases outside gene matches: 6. CDR1 is SQVTM, CDR2 ANQGSEA, per germline. This CDR3 spans 13 amino acids.

The gene calls are TRBV11-2 and TRBJ1-1; unclear D gene. The CDR3 has 13 residues. The germline V and J ends were trimmed by 3 bases and 3 bases, with 8 bases remaining between them. Per the germline V gene, CDR1 is SGHAT and CDR2 is FQNNGV. The CDR3 sequence is CASSFQVDTEAFF. CDR3 in DNA: TGTGCCAGCAGCTTCCAGGTAGACACTGAAGCTTTCTTT.

The chain is built from TRBV23-1 and TRBJ1-5; D gene ambiguous. TRBV23-1 belongs to the ORF category, with a function that is uncertain. Trimming removed 4 bases from V and 8 bases from J, with 12 bases in between. This CDR3 has 13 residues. In nucleotides, the CDR3 is TGCGCCAGCAGTCCGGCCCATCATGAGCCCCAGCATTTT. The encoded protein is CASSPAHHEPQHF.

This chain connects TRBV29-1 to TRBJ2-7, with D uncertain. This CDR3 contains 12 residues. From germline, CDR1 is SQVTM and CDR2 ANQGSEA. With 5 bases removed from V and 2 bases from J, the gap between germline ends came to 10 bases. Here the CDR3 reads CSVLELPYEQYF. The CDR3 bases are TGCAGCGTTTTGGAACTCCCCTACGAGCAGTACTTC.

The chain links TRBV6-5 to TRBJ1-5; D is undetermined. The germline V gene has CDR1 MNHEY and CDR2 SVGAGI. The ends were cut back, 6 bases at V and 4 bases at J, with 10 bases in the middle. The CDR3 runs 13 residues. CDR3 in amino acids: CASRPRSNQPQHF. CDR3 DNA sequence: TGTGCCAGCAGGCCCAGATCAAATCAGCCCCAGCATTTT.

The genes are TRBV5-1 and TRBJ2-5, with 10 bases identical to TRBD1. The trim removed 4 bases at V and 4 bases at J, leaving 7 bases unmatched. The CDR3 runs 15 residues. In germline, CDR1 is SGHRS, CDR2 YFSETQ. In DNA, the CDR3 is TGCGCCAGCAGCAGACCCGGACAGGGGGGAGAGACCCAGTACTTC. Translating gives CASSRPGQGGETQYF.

The CDR3 nucleotides read TGTGCCAGCAGTGTTCGGGGGACCACAGATACGCAGTATTTT. Residues: CASSVRGTTDTQYF. The V and J genes are TRBV25-1 and TRBJ2-3; possible D gene TRBD2, 6 bases. Germline V CDR1 and CDR2: MGHDK, SYGVNS. The CDR3 has 14 residues. The germline V and J ends were trimmed by 4 bases and 2 bases, with 10 bases remaining between them.

The V gene is TRBV20-1, the J gene TRBJ2-7; tentative D call: TRBD1 (5 bases). The V end was cut by 7 bases, the J end by 6 bases, with 13 bases between. From germline, CDR1 is DFQATT and CDR2 SNEGSKA (reference sequence). CDR3 length equals 11 residues. The CDR3 reads CSGVGHAEQYF. CDR3 nucleotides: TGCAGTGGTGTGGGGCACGCCGAGCAGTACTTC.

The chain recombines TRBV6-5 with TRBJ1-5; D unresolved. Per the germline V gene, CDR1 is MNHEY and CDR2 is SVGAGI. V gave up 0 bases and J gave up 5 bases, with 5 bases separating them. This CDR3 contains 13 residues. The CDR3 DNA is TGTGCCAGCAGTTACTCGGACCATCAGCCCCAGCATTTT. This translates into CASSYSDHQPQHF.

This chain uses TRBV29-1 with TRBJ2-3; the match to TRBD2 covers 13 bases. CDR3 length: 16 residues. The germline V gene encodes CDR1 SQVTM and CDR2 ANQGSEA. V gave up 4 bases and J gave up 4 bases; unmatched junction bases: 8. CDR3 nucleotide sequence: TGCAGCGTTGGGCGACTAGCGGGAGGTTGGGCAGATACGCAGTATTTT. Translation: CSVGRLAGGWADTQYF.

The chain recombines TRBV30 with TRBJ2-1, with TRBD2 as a possible D gene (6 bases). The germline CDR1 and CDR2 sequences are GTSNPN and SVGIG (reference sequence). CDR3 size: 20 residues. The V end was cut by 2 bases, the J end by 2 bases, with 28 bases between. The CDR3 DNA follows: TGTGCCTGGAGTTCTGGGCTAGCGAGCGCTACGGTCCCCACCTACAATGAGCAGTTCTTC. Translating gives CAWSSGLASATVPTYNEQFF.

V and J are TRBV7-9 and TRBJ2-4, with unresolved D. The CDR3 runs to 13 residues. Germline values: CDR1 SEHNR, CDR2 FQNEAQ (reference sequence). V shed 1 base and J shed 12 bases, with 13 bases lying between them. This CDR3 reads CASSLDNSKDQYF. The DNA of the CDR3 is TGTGCCAGCAGCTTAGATAATAGCAAGGATCAGTACTTC.

The chain uses TRBV29-1 and TRBJ2-3, with 7 bases matching TRBD1. V was clipped by 6 bases and J by 1 base; unmatched bases: 10. This CDR3 has 15 residues. CDR1 is SQVTM, CDR2 ANQGSEA, per germline. The CDR3 bases are TGCAGCGTGGACTTGACAGGGTGGGGCACAGATACGCAGTATTTT. Its protein product is CSVDLTGWGTDTQYF.

This rearrangement joins TRBV5-5 to TRBJ2-5; possibly TRBD1 or TRBD2 for D (5 bases each). The germline V and J ends were trimmed by 4 bases and 5 bases, with 12 bases remaining between them. The CDR3 consists of 13 residues. From germline, CDR1 is SGHKS and CDR2 YYEKEE (reference sequence). Here the CDR3 DNA reads TGTGCCAGCAGCCACGGGACCTACGAGACCCAGTACTTC. It translates to CASSHGTYETQYF. Full variable domain (rest looked up from reference TRBV5-5 and TRBJ2-5): DAGVTQSPTHLIKTRGQQVTLRCSPISGHKSVSWYQQVLGQGPQFIFQYYEKEERGRGNFPDRFSARQFPNYSSELNVNALLLGDSALYLCASSHGTYETQYFGPGTRLLVL.

This sequence joins TRBV10-3 and TRBJ1-4; TRBD1 might be the D (5 bases). V lost 2 bases and J 9 bases, leaving 19 bases between the germline ends. Germline V gene lookup returns CDR1 ENHRY and CDR2 SYGVKD. The CDR3 consists of 16 residues. The CDR3 loop reads CAISEADSSPYKKLFF. The CDR3 bases are TGTGCCATCAGTGAGGCTGACAGTAGCCCGTACAAAAAACTGTTTTTT.

CDR3 nucleotide sequence: TGTGCCATCAGTGAGTCGAGGAGAGTAGGGTCCTACGAGCAGTACTTC. The encoded protein is CAISESRRVGSYEQYF. The V gene is TRBV10-3, the J gene TRBJ2-7, with no clear D. Germline-derived CDR1 and CDR2 are ENHRY and SYGVKD. Trimming shortened V by 0 bases and J by 1 base, and 13 bases separated the two germline ends. This CDR3 is 16 amino acids long.